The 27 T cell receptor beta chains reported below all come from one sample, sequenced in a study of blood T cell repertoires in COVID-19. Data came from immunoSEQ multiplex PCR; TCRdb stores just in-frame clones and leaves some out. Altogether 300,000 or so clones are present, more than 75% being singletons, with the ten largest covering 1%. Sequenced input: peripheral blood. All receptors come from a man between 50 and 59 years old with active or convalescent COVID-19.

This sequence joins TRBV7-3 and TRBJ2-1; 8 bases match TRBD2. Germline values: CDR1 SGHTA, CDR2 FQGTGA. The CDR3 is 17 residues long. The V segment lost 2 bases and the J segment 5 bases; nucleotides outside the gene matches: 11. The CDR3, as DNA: TGTGCCAGCAGCTTACAGATTAGCGGGGTCATTAACAATGAGCAGTTCTTC. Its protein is CASSLQISGVINNEQFF.

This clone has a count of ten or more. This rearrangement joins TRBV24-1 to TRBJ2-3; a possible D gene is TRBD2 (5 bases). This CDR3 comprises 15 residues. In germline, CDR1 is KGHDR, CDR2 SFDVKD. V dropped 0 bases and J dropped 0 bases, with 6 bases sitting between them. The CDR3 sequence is CATSDLRGSTDTQYF. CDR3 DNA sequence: TGTGCCACCAGTGATTTGCGCGGGAGCACAGATACGCAGTATTTT.

The CDR3 protein is CASTKNRGDEKLFF. The CDR3 nucleotides read TGTGCCAGTACCAAGAACAGGGGGGATGAAAAACTGTTTTTT. The chain employs TRBV19 and TRBJ1-4; TRBD1 agrees at 8 bases. The ends lost 7 bases at V and 6 bases at J; junction bases unmatched: 7. The CDR3 runs 14 residues. Germline V gives CDR1 LNHDA, CDR2 SQIVND (reference sequence).

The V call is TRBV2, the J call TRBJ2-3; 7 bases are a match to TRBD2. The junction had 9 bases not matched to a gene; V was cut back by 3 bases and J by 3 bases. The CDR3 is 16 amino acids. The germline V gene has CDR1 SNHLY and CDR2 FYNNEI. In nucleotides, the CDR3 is TGTGCCAGCAGTGATATTGCGGGAGATATGACAGATACGCAGTATTTT. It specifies CASSDIAGDMTDTQYF.

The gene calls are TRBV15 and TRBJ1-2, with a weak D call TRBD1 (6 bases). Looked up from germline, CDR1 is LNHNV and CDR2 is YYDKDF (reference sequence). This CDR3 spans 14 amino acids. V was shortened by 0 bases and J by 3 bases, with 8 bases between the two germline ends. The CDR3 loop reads CATSRDRTDYGYTF. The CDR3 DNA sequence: TGTGCCACCAGCAGAGATCGGACAGACTATGGCTACACCTTC.

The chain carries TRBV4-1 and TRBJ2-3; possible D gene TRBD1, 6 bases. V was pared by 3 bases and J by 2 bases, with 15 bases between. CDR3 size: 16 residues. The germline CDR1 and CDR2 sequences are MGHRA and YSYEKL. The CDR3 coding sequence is TGCGCCAGCAGCCAGGGGTCTGGGGGACACACAGATACGCAGTATTTT. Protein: CASSQGSGGHTDTQYF.

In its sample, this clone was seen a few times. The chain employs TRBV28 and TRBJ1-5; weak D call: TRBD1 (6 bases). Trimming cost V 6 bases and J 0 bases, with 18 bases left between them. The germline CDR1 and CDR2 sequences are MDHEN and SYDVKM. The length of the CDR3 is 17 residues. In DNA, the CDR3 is TGTGCCAGCAGCCCCGCTGGGACACCTTCTAGCAATCAGCCCCAGCATTTT. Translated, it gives CASSPAGTPSSNQPQHF.

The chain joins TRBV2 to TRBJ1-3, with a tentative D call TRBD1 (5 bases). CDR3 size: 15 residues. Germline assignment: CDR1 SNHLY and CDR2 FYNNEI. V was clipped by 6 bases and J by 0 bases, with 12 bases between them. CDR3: CASRKTVNSGNTIYF. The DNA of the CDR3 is TGTGCCAGCAGGAAGACAGTCAACTCTGGAAACACCATATATTTT.

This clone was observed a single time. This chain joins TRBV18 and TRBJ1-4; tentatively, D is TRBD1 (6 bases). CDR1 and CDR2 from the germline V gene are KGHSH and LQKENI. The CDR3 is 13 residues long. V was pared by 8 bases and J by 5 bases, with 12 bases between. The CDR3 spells CASAADRNEKLFF. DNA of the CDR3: TGTGCCAGCGCTGCAGACAGGAATGAAAAACTGTTTTTT.

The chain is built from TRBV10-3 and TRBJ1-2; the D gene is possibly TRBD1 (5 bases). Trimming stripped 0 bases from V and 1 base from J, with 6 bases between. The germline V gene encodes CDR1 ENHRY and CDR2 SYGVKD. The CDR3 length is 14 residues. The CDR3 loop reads CAISESQGNYGYTF. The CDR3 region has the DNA TGTGCCATCAGTGAGTCGCAGGGTAACTATGGCTACACCTTC.

CDR3 sequence reads: CASSLGGDNSPLHF. The CDR3 region has the DNA TGCGCCAGCAGCTTGGGCGGAGATAATTCACCCCTCCACTTT. The chain joins TRBV5-1 to TRBJ1-6; no definite D call. V was cut by 0 bases and J by 5 bases, with 6 bases left in between. This CDR3 comprises 14 residues. From germline, CDR1 is SGHRS and CDR2 YFSETQ. The variable domain in full, completed from reference TRBV5-1 and TRBJ1-6, reads KAGVTQTPRYLIKTRGQQVTLSCSPISGHRSVSWYQQTPGQGLQFLFEYFSETQRNKGNFPGRFSGRQFSNSRSEMNVSTLELGDSALYLCASSLGGDNSPLHFGNGTRLTVT.

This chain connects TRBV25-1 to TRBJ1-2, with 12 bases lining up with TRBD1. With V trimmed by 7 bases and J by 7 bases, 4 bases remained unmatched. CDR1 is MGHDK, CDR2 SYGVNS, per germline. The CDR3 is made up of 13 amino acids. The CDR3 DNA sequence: TGTGCCAGCACCGGGACAGGGGGCTCTGGCTACACCTTC. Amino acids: CASTGTGGSGYTF.

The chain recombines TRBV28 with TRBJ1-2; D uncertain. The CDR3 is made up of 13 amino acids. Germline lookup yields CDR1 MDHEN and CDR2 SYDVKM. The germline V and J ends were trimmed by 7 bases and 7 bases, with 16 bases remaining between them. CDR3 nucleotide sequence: TGTGCCAGCAAACCCGGGGTTGAGGGTGGCTACACCTTC. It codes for CASKPGVEGGYTF.

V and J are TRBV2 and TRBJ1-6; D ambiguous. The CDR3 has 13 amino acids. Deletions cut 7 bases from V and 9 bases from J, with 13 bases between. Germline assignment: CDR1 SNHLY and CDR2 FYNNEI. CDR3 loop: CASTFEARSPLHF. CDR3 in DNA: TGTGCCAGCACTTTCGAGGCCCGTTCACCCCTCCACTTT.

Written as DNA, the CDR3 is TGTGCCAGCAGCTTAATGCTAGCGGGAACAGATACGCAGTATTTT. It is translated as CASSLMLAGTDTQYF. The genes are TRBV11-2 and TRBJ2-3; 9 positions agree with TRBD2. CDR3 length equals 15 residues. The germline gives CDR1 SGHAT, CDR2 FQNNGV. V lost 2 bases and J lost 3; bases outside the gene matches: 3.

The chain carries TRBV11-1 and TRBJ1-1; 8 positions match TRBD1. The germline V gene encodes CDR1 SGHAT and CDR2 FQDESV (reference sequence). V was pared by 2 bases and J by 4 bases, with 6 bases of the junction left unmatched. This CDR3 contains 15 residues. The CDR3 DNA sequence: TGTGCCAGCAGCTTAATCGGACAGGGAGGCACTGAAGCTTTCTTT. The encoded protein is CASSLIGQGGTEAFF.

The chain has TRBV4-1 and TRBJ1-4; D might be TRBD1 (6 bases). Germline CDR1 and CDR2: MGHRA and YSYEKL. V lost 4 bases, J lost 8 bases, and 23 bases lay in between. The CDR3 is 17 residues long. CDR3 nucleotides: TGCGCCAGCAGCCCACACGCGGCGGGGGGGGCGAAGGAAAAACTGTTTTTT. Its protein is CASSPHAAGGAKEKLFF.

The CDR3 reads CASSQDVSGQANNEQFF. In DNA, the CDR3 is TGTGCCAGCAGCCAAGACGTATCGGGACAGGCGAACAATGAGCAGTTCTTC. This chain uses TRBV3-1 (or the pseudogene TRBV3-2) with TRBJ2-1; 8 bases match TRBD1. Looked up from germline, CDR1 is LGHDT and CDR2 is YNNKEL (reference sequence). V trimming: 0 bases; J trimming: 5 bases; junction bases outside the gene matches: 9. This CDR3 has 17 residues.

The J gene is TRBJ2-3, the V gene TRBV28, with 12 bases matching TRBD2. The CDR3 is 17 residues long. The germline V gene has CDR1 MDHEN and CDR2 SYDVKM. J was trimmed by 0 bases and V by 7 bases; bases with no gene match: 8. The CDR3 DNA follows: TGTGCCAGCACCCATGCTAGCGGGAGGGGAAGCACAGATACGCAGTATTTT. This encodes CASTHASGRGSTDTQYF.

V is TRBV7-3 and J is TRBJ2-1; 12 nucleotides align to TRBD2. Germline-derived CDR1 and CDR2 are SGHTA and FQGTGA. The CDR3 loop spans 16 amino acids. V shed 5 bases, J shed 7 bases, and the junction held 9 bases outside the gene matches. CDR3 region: CASSPHSSGGANEQFF. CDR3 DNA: TGTGCCAGCAGCCCCCACTCTAGCGGGGGGGCTAATGAGCAGTTCTTC.

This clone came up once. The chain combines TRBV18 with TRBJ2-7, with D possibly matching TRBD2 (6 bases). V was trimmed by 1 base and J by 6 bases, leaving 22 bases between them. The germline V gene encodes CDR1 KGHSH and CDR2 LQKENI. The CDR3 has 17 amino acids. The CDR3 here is CASSPLEIRRDSGEQYF. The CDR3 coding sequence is TGTGCCAGCTCACCACTGGAAATACGGCGGGACTCAGGCGAGCAGTACTTC.

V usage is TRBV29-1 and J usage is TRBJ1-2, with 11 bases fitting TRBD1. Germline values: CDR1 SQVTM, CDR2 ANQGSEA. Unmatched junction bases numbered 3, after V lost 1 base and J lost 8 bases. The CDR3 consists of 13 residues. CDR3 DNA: TGCAGCGTTGAAGGGACAGGGGGCAGCGGCTACACCTTC. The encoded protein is CSVEGTGGSGYTF. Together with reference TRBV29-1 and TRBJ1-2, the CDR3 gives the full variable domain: SAVISQKPSRDICQRGTSLTIQCQVDSQVTMMFWYRQQPGQSLTLIATANQGSEATYESGFVIDKFPISRPNLTFSTLTVSNMSPEDSSIYLCSVEGTGGSGYTFGSGTRLTVV.

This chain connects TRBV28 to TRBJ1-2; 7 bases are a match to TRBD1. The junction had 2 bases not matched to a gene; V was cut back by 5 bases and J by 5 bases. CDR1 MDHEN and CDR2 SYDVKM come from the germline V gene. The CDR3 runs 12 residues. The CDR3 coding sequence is TGTGCCAGCAGTGAGGGACAGTATGGCTACACCTTC. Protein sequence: CASSEGQYGYTF.

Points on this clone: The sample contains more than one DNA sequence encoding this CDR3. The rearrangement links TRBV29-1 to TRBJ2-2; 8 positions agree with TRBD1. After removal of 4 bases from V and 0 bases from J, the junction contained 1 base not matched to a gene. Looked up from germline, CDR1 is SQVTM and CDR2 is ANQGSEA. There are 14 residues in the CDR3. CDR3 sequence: CSVGGQANTGELFF. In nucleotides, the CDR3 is TGCAGCGTTGGGGGACAGGCGAACACCGGGGAGCTGTTTTTT.

This CDR3 is CASSLSGESYEQYF. DNA of the CDR3: TGTGCCAGCAGTTTATCAGGGGAGTCCTACGAGCAGTACTTC. The chain has TRBV28 and TRBJ2-7; possibly TRBD1 for D (6 bases). This CDR3 region has 14 residues. The germline V and J ends were trimmed by 1 base and 1 base, with 8 bases remaining between them. The germline CDR1 and CDR2 sequences are MDHEN and SYDVKM.

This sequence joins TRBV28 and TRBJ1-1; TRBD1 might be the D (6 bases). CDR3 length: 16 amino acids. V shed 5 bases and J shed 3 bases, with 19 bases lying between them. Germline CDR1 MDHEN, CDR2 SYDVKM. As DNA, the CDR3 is TGTGCCAGCAGTGGCCCCGGGACACCGAGGGACACTGAAGCTTTCTTT. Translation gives CASSGPGTPRDTEAFF.

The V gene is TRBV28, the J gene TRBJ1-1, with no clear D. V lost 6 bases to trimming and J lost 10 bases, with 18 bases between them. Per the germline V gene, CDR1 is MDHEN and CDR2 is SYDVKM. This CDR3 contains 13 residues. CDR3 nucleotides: TGTGCCAGCAGCCCCCCAGCTCGCACAGCAGCTTTCTTT. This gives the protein CASSPPARTAAFF.